Listed here are 30 T cell receptor beta chains from one sample, sequenced in a study of blood T cells in healthy people across ages. Alongside a J-beta primer mix, a sample-barcoded 5' primer served in a second PCR lasting about 6 to 12 cycles. TCRdb redid the calling of the 5' RACE reads with MiXCR, one entry per CDR3 protein. The repertoire includes 650,000 to 900,000 distinct CDR3 sequences, approximately 67% of them detected once, and 25% to 35% sits in the top ten. Sequenced sample: blood. Receptor source: a young man in good health.

The gene calls are TRBV28 and TRBJ2-1; D uncertain. Germline V CDR1 and CDR2: MDHEN, SYDVKM. V was shortened by 6 bases and J by 9 bases, with 15 bases between the two germline ends. The CDR3 has 13 amino acids. The CDR3 DNA sequence: TGTGCCAGCAGCAACCCCCGGGTTAGTGAGCAGTTCTTC. Translated, it gives CASSNPRVSEQFF.

J is TRBJ2-5 and V is TRBV5-1; D gene unclear. The germline gives CDR1 SGHRS, CDR2 YFSETQ. The CDR3 extends over 14 amino acids. The germline V and J ends were trimmed by 7 bases and 5 bases, with 18 bases remaining between them. CDR3 loop: CASHRGDPLETQYF. DNA of the CDR3: TGCGCCAGCCACCGTGGTGACCCTTTGGAGACCCAGTACTTC.

This clonotype was seen a single time. The rearrangement uses TRBV6-2 or TRBV6-3 and TRBJ2-1; 10 bases fit TRBD2. The J call may be mistaken, given a closer DNA end match to TRBJ2-7. CDR1 and CDR2 (germline): MNHEY, SVGEGT. This CDR3 has 15 amino acids. CDR3 sequence reads: CASSPAGGPYNEQYF. DNA of the CDR3: TGTGCCAGCAGCCCAGCGGGGGGGCCCTACAATGAGCAGTACTTC.

V and J are TRBV4-3 and TRBJ2-1, with 12 positions matching TRBD2. The germline CDR1 and CDR2 sequences are LGHNA and YSLEER. The CDR3 loop spans 17 amino acids. Trimming took 0 bases from V and 8 from J; bases not matched to a gene: 8. The CDR3 DNA is TGCGCCAGCAGCCAAGACCCCCTAGCGGGGGGGCCGGATGAGCAGTTCTTC. It encodes CASSQDPLAGGPDEQFF.

DNA of the CDR3: TGTGCCAGCAGCCTAGAAGATGGACGGGCAGGCTATGGCTACACCTTC. It encodes CASSLEDGRAGYGYTF. The chain combines TRBV3-1 with TRBJ1-2; no clear D gene. The CDR3 runs 16 residues. Trimming shortened V by 4 bases and J by 4 bases, and 19 bases separated the two germline ends. The germline gives CDR1 LGHDT, CDR2 YNNKEL (reference sequence).

The DNA for the CDR3 is TGTGCCACCAGCGAGCGCAGGGGCAATCAGCCCCAGCATTTT. Protein sequence: CATSERRGNQPQHF. V gene TRBV24-1 combines with J gene TRBJ1-5; possible D gene TRBD1, 5 bases. The CDR3 covers 14 residues. The germline gives CDR1 KGHDR, CDR2 SFDVKD. The V end lost 7 bases, the J end lost 2 bases, and 11 bases lay between the germline ends.

The chain links TRBV2 to TRBJ2-1; TRBD1 agrees at 9 bases. The CDR3 runs 15 residues. The germline CDR1 and CDR2 sequences are SNHLY and FYNNEI. J gave up 6 bases and V 3 bases, and 6 bases lay outside the gene matches. The CDR3 nucleotides are TGTGCCAGCAGTGAGCCGGGACAGGGCCCCAATGAGCAGTTCTTC. Protein product: CASSEPGQGPNEQFF. Based on the CDR3 plus reference TRBV2 and TRBJ2-1, the full variable domain is EPEVTQTPSHQVTQMGQEVILRCVPISNHLYFYWYRQILGQKVEFLVSFYNNEISEKSEIFDDQFSVERPDGSNFTLKIRSTKLEDSAMYFCASSEPGQGPNEQFFGPGTRLTVL.

The rearrangement joins TRBV4-3 to TRBJ2-7, with 12 bases that match TRBD2. CDR3 size: 15 residues. Germline-derived CDR1 and CDR2 are LGHNA and YSLEER. The V and J ends lost 3 bases and 5 bases, in that order; junction bases with no gene match: 5. CDR3 bases: TGCGCCAGCAGCCAGTTCGGACTAGCGGGGAACGAGCAGTACTTC. Its protein product is CASSQFGLAGNEQYF.

J is TRBJ2-1 and V is TRBV12-3 or TRBV12-4, with 10 bases fitting TRBD1. J gave up 4 bases and V 6 bases, and 6 bases lay outside the gene matches. This CDR3 contains 15 residues. The CDR3 nucleotides are TGTGCCAGCAGGGTCGGACAGGGGGTTTACAATGAGCAGTTCTTC. It specifies CASRVGQGVYNEQFF.

This sequence joins TRBV6-2 or TRBV6-3 and TRBJ2-3, with 8 bases that match TRBD2. Germline V gene sequence: CDR1 MNHEY, CDR2 SVGEGT. V was clipped by 0 bases and J by 5 bases; unmatched bases: 7. This CDR3 has 16 residues. In DNA, the CDR3 is TGTGCCAGCAGTTACTCCGGGGGGGCCGCGGGAGATACGCAGTATTTT. Amino acids: CASSYSGGAAGDTQYF.

This chain connects TRBV7-6 to TRBJ2-1; 10 bases match TRBD2. The germline V gene has CDR1 SGHVS and CDR2 FNYEAQ. The J segment lost 5 bases and the V segment lost 5 bases, leaving 6 bases of the junction unmatched. The CDR3 runs to 15 residues. DNA for the CDR3: TGTGCCAGCAGCAATAGCGGGGGGTTTAACAATGAGCAGTTCTTC. This encodes CASSNSGGFNNEQFF.

The CDR3 nucleotides are TGTGCCAGCAGTTTAGGGACAGCTTATTATAGCAATCAGCCCCAGCATTTT. Translating it yields CASSLGTAYYSNQPQHF. The chain couples TRBV12-3 or TRBV12-4 to TRBJ1-5; tentatively, D is TRBD1 (6 bases). V shed 1 base and J shed 0 bases, with 13 bases lying between them. The CDR3 covers 17 residues.

On this clonotype: The germline gene is not matched at one end of the junction; a read error may be the cause. The chain uses TRBV7-2 and TRBJ1-5, with D possibly TRBD1 on 5 matching bases. The CDR3 is 16 residues long. Per the germline V gene, CDR1 is SGHTA and CDR2 is FQGNSA. The CDR3 DNA reads as TGTGCCGGCAGCTTAGGGTCAATGGGGCTTGGGCAGCCCCAGCATTTT. Translating gives CAGSLGSMGLGQPQHF.

The sample holds a few counts of this clonotype. This sequence joins TRBV7-9 and TRBJ2-3; 7 bases align to TRBD1. CDR1 SEHNR and CDR2 FQNEAQ come from the germline V gene (reference sequence). The CDR3 totals 13 residues. V gave up 9 bases and J gave up 5 bases; unmatched junction bases: 8. CDR3 DNA: TGTGCCAGTCACAGGGGTTTGAGAGATACGCAGTATTTT. This codes for CASHRGLRDTQYF.

This chain joins TRBV4-2 and TRBJ2-5; D might be TRBD1 (5 bases). The V end was cut by 0 bases, the J end by 7 bases, with 15 bases between. The germline V gene encodes CDR1 LGHNA and CDR2 YNFKEQ. The CDR3 spans 15 residues. The CDR3 spells CASSQDTRVQGTQYF. As DNA, the CDR3 is TGTGCCAGCAGCCAAGATACTCGAGTTCAGGGGACCCAGTACTTC.

CDR3 bases: TGTGCGGGGGCCCCACTCAACACTGAAGCTTTCTTT. Encoded protein: CAGAPLNTEAFF. V and J are TRBV28 and TRBJ1-1; tentative D call: TRBD1 (6 bases). CDR1 is MDHEN, CDR2 SYDVKM, per germline. The CDR3 extends over 12 amino acids.

About this clonotype itself: Its ends do not fully match the called genes, so a read error is possible. The chain couples TRBV18 to TRBJ2-4; the D gene is possibly TRBD2 (6 bases). The DNA end is a closer match to TRBJ2-7, so the J assignment may be wrong. Germline CDR1 reads KGHSH; CDR2 reads LQKENI. This CDR3 has 13 residues. CDR3 in amino acids: CASSPRDSNEQYF. DNA of the CDR3: TGTGCCAGCTCACCACGGGACTCCAACGAGCAGTACTTC.

This clonotype was counted a few times. The rearrangement links TRBV5-1 to TRBJ2-3; D ambiguous. Trimming stripped 3 bases from V and 3 bases from J, with 11 bases between. The V gene's germline CDR1 is SGHRS and CDR2 YFSETQ. This CDR3 contains 14 residues. The CDR3 here is CASSSPYPTDTQYF. The CDR3 nucleotides read TGCGCCAGCAGCTCTCCTTACCCGACAGATACGCAGTATTTT.

The sample holds one count of this clonotype. This sequence joins TRBV20-1 and TRBJ2-1; 8 bases fit TRBD2. V was clipped by 5 bases and J by 0 bases; unmatched bases: 9. This CDR3 contains 16 residues. Germline lookup yields CDR1 DFQATT and CDR2 SNEGSKA (reference sequence). CDR3 bases: TGCAGTGCTCCGCCGGGAGGGCTTAGCTCCTACAATGAGCAGTTCTTC. Its protein product is CSAPPGGLSSYNEQFF.

Turning to this clonotype: A junction boundary mismatches the germline segment, possibly from a read error. The chain carries TRBV7-2 and TRBJ1-5; TRBD1 matches 7 bases. The CDR3 consists of 15 residues. CDR1 and CDR2 from the germline V gene are SGHTA and FQGNSA. CDR3: CASSLAGGRAQPQHF. The CDR3 nucleotides read TGTGCCAGCAGCCTAGCAGGGGGGAGGGCTCAGCCCCAGCATTTT.

V usage is TRBV20-1 and J usage is TRBJ2-5, with D tentatively TRBD1 (6 bases). The V gene lost 3 bases and the J gene lost 1 base, with 6 bases spanning the gap. The CDR3 sequence is 12 residues long. The germline CDR1 and CDR2 sequences are DFQATT and SNEGSKA (reference sequence). CDR3 residues: CSARDSQETQYF. The CDR3 DNA follows: TGCAGTGCTAGGGACAGCCAAGAGACCCAGTACTTC.

The chain recombines TRBV29-1 with TRBJ2-1; the D gene could be TRBD1 or TRBD2 (5 bases each). The DNA end favors TRBJ2-7, so the J call may be wrong. CDR1 and CDR2 from the germline V gene are SQVTM and ANQGSEA. The CDR3 is made up of 13 amino acids. DNA for the CDR3: TGCAGCGTGACCGGGACGGTCCTCTATGAGCAGTACTTC. Translated, it gives CSVTGTVLYEQYF.

This chain connects TRBV4-3 to TRBJ2-4; D possibly corresponds to TRBD1 (6 bases). The J call may be in error: the DNA end matches TRBJ2-7 better. Germline V gives CDR1 LGHNA, CDR2 YSLEER. There are 15 residues in the CDR3. The CDR3 loop reads CASSQDRAGVYEQYF. In nucleotides, the CDR3 is TGCGCCAGCAGCCAAGACCGAGCAGGGGTGTACGAGCAGTACTTC.

In DNA, the CDR3 is TGCGCCAGCAGCCAAGAAACCCGGGGGCGAGAGTTCTTC. It codes for CASSQETRGREFF. V is TRBV4-3 and J is TRBJ2-1; the D gene could be TRBD1 or TRBD2 (6 bases each). This CDR3 spans 13 amino acids. V lost 0 bases to trimming and J lost 14 bases, with 14 bases between them. Germline-derived CDR1 and CDR2 are LGHNA and YSLEER.

The genes are TRBV2 and TRBJ2-1; the match to TRBD2 covers 9 bases. The CDR3 is 15 residues long. From germline, CDR1 is SNHLY and CDR2 FYNNEI. Unmatched junction bases numbered 8, after V lost 2 bases and J lost 9 bases. The chain's CDR3 is CASSEMGLADAEQFF. In nucleotides, the CDR3 is TGTGCCAGCAGTGAAATGGGACTAGCAGACGCTGAGCAGTTCTTC.

This clonotype was observed once. This rearrangement joins TRBV5-1 to TRBJ2-4, with a weak D call TRBD1 (6 bases). The end of the DNA aligns better with TRBJ2-7, so the J call may be wrong. The germline CDR1 and CDR2 sequences are SGHRS and YFSETQ. The CDR3 consists of 16 residues. The CDR3 DNA sequence: TGCGCCAGCAGCCCACTCAACGGCAGGGGCTCGAACGAGCAGTACTTC. Protein product: CASSPLNGRGSNEQYF.

This clonotype occurred a few times. V is TRBV7-2 and J is TRBJ2-3; no definite D call. CDR3 size: 12 residues. Germline V CDR1 and CDR2: SGHTA, FQGNSA. Trimming cost V 2 bases and J 5 bases, with 5 bases left between them. CDR3 DNA sequence: TGTGCCAGCAGCTTAATGGTAGATACGCAGTATTTT. Translated: CASSLMVDTQYF.

V gene TRBV28 combines with J gene TRBJ2-5, with 7 nucleotides matching TRBD1. This CDR3 spans 15 amino acids. From germline, CDR1 is MDHEN and CDR2 SYDVKM. V shed 6 bases, J shed 5 bases, and the junction held 12 bases outside the gene matches. The CDR3 region has the DNA TGTGCCAGCAGCCTGACAGGGACGATCGCCGAGACCCAGTACTTC. The encoded protein is CASSLTGTIAETQYF.

The DNA for the CDR3 is TGCAGTGCCAAAAACTCCCTTTCCTACAATGAGCAGTTCTTC. Protein product: CSAKNSLSYNEQFF. The V call is TRBV20-1, the J call TRBJ2-1; D gene uncertain. Germline CDR1 reads DFQATT; CDR2 reads SNEGSKA (reference sequence). The V end lost 6 bases, the J end lost 1 base, and 13 bases lay between the germline ends. The CDR3 runs to 14 residues.

V usage is TRBV20-1 and J usage is TRBJ2-1; maybe TRBD1 (5 bases). Germline CDR1 reads DFQATT; CDR2 reads SNEGSKA (reference sequence). The length of the CDR3 is 12 residues. The ends were cut back, 4 bases at V and 8 bases at J, with 12 bases in the middle. In nucleotides, the CDR3 is TGCAGTGCTAACTTTAGGGGCGATGAGCAGTTCTTC. It translates to CSANFRGDEQFF.